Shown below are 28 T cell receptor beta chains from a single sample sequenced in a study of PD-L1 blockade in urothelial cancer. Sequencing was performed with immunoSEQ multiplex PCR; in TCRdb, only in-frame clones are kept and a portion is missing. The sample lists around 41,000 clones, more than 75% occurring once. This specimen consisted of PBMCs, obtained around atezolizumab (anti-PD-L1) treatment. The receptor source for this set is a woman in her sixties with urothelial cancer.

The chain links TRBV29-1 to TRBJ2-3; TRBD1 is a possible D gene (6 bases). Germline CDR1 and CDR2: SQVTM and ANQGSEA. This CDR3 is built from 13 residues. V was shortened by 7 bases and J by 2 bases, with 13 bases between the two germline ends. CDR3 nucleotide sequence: TGCAGCGCTGCAGGGGAAAACACAGATACGCAGTATTTT. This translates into CSAAGENTDTQYF.

The CDR3 nucleotides read TGTGCCATCAGGAGCCCTCCTAGCGGCTCCTACGAGCAGTACTTC. Its protein is CAIRSPPSGSYEQYF. The gene calls are TRBV10-3 and TRBJ2-7, with 7 positions matching TRBD2. This CDR3 has 15 amino acids. Unmatched junction bases numbered 8, after V lost 6 bases and J lost 0 bases. In germline, CDR1 is ENHRY, CDR2 SYGVKD.

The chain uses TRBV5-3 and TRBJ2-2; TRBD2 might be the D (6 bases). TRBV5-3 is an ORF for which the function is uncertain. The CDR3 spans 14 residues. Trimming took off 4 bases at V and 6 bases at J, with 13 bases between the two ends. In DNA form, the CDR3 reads TGTGCCAGAAGCGCCGGGGGTGCGGCCGGGGAGCTGTTTTTT. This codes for CARSAGGAAGELFF.

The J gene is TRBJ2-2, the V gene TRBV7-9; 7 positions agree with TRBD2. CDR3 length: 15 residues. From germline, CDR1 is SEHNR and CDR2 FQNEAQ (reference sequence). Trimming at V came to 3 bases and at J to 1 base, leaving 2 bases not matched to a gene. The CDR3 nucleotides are TGTGCCAGCAGCTTTGGGACTAAGAACACCGGGGAGCTGTTTTTT. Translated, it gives CASSFGTKNTGELFF. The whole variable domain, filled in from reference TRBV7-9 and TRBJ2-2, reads DTGVSQNPRHKITKRGQNVTFRCDPISEHNRLYWYRQTLGQGPEFLTYFQNEAQLEKSRLLSDRFSAERPKGSFSTLEIQRTEQGDSAMYLCASSFGTKNTGELFFGEGSRLTVL.

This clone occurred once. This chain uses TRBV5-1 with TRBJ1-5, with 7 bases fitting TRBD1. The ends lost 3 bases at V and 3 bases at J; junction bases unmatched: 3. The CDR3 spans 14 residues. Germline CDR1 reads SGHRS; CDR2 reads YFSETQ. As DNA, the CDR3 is TGCGCCAGCAGCTCCGGGACAGCCAATCAGCCCCAGCATTTT. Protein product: CASSSGTANQPQHF.

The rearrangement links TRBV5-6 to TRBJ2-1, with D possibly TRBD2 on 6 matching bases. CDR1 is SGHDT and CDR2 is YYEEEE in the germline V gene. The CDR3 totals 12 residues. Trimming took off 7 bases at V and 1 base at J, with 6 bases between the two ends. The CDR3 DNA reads TGTGCCAGCGGGAGGTCCTACAATGAGCAGTTCTTC. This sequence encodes CASGRSYNEQFF.

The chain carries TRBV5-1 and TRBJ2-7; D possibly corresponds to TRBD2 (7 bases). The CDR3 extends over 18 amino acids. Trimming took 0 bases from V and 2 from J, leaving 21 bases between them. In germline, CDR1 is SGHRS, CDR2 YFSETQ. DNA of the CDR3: TGCGCCAGCAGCTTGGTGGGACCTAGGGAGGGGGGCCCCTACGAGCAGTACTTC. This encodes CASSLVGPREGGPYEQYF.

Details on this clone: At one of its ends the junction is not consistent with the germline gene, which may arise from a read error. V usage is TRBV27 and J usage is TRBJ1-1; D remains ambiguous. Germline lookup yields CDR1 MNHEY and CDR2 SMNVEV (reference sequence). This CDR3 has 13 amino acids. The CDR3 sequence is CASGLRYSTEAFF. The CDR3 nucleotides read TGTGCCAGCGGTTTGAGGTATTCCACTGAAGCTTTCTTT.

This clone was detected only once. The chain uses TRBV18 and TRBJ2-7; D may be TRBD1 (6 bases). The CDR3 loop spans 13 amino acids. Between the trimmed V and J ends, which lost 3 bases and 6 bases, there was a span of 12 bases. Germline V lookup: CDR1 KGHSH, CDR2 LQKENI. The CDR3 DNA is TGTGCCAGCTCACCGGAACAGGGAATCGAGCAGTACTTC. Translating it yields CASSPEQGIEQYF.

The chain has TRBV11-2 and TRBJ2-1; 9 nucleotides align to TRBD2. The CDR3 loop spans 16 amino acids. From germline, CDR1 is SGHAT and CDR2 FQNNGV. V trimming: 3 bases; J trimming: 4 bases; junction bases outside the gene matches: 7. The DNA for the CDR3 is TGTGCCAGCAGCTTGGAGAGCGGGGGGTCTTACAATGAGCAGTTCTTC. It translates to CASSLESGGSYNEQFF.

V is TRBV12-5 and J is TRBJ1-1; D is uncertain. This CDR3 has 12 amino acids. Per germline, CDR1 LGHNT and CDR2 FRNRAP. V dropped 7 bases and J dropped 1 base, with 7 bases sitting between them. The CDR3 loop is CASARENTEAFF. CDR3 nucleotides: TGTGCTAGTGCCCGCGAGAACACTGAAGCTTTCTTT.

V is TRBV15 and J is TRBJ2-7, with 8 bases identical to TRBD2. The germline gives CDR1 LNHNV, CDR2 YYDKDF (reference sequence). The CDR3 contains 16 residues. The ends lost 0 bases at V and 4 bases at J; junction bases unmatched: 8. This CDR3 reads CATSRDADRGGYEQYF. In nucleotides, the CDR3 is TGTGCCACCAGCAGAGATGCGGATCGCGGGGGGTACGAGCAGTACTTC.

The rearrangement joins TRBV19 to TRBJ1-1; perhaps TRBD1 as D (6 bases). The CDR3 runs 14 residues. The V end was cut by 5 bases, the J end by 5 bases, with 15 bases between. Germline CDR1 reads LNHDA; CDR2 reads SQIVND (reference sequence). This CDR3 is CASSSTGTLTEAFF. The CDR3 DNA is TGTGCCAGTAGTTCGACAGGAACACTGACTGAAGCTTTCTTT. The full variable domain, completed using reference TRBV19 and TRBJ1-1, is DGGITQSPKYLFRKEGQNVTLSCEQNLNHDAMYWYRQDPGQGLRLIYYSQIVNDFQKGDIAEGYSVSREKKESFPLTVTSAQKNPTAFYLCASSSTGTLTEAFFGQGTRLTVV.

Written as DNA, the CDR3 is TGTGCCAGCAGCTTAGAGGCGGGGGGTTTGTACGAGCAGTACTTC. It is translated as CASSLEAGGLYEQYF. The rearrangement links TRBV7-2 to TRBJ2-7, with 8 positions matching TRBD2. Germline CDR1 SGHTA, CDR2 FQGNSA. V was clipped by 1 base and J by 4 bases; unmatched bases: 6. The CDR3 runs to 15 residues.

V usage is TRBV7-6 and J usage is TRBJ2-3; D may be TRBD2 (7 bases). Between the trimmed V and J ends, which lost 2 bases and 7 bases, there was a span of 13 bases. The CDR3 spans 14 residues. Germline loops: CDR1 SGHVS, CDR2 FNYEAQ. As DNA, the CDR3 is TGTGCCAGCAGCTTATCGGGGGGCTCAAATACGCAGTATTTT. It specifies CASSLSGGSNTQYF.

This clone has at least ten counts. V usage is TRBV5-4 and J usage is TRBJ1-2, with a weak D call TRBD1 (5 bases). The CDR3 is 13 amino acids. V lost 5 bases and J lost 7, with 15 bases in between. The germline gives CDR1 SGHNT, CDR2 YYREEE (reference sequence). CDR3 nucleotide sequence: TGTGCCAGCAGTCCCGGGGCGGGGTTTGGCTACACCTTC. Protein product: CASSPGAGFGYTF.

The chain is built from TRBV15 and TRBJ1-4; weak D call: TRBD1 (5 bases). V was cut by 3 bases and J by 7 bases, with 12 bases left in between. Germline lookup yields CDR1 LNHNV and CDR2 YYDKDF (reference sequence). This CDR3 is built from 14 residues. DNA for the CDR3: TGTGCCACCAGCAGTTGGGGTCAGGGTGAAAAACTGTTTTTT. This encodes CATSSWGQGEKLFF.

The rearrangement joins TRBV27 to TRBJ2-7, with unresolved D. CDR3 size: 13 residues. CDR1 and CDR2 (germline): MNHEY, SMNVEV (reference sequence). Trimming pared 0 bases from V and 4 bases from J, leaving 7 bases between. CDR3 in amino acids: CASSLSGSYEQYF. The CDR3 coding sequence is TGTGCCAGCAGTTTATCCGGGTCTTACGAGCAGTACTTC.

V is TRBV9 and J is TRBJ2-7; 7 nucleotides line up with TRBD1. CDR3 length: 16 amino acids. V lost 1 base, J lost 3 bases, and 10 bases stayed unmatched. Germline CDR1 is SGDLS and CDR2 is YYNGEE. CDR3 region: CASSVSGQVGSYEQYF. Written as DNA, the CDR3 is TGTGCCAGCAGCGTATCCGGACAGGTGGGGAGCTACGAGCAGTACTTC.

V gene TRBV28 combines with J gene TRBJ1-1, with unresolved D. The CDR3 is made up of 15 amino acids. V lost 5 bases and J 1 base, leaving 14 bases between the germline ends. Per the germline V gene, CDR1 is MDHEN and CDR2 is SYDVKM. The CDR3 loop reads CASSTPVWWNTEAFF. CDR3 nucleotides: TGTGCCAGCAGTACTCCGGTATGGTGGAACACTGAAGCTTTCTTT.

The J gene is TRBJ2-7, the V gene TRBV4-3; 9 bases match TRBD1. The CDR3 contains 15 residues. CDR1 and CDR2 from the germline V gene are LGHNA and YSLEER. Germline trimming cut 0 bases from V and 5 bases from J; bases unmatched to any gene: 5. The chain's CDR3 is CASSQDWDRDDEQYF. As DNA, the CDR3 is TGCGCCAGCAGCCAAGATTGGGACAGGGACGACGAGCAGTACTTC.

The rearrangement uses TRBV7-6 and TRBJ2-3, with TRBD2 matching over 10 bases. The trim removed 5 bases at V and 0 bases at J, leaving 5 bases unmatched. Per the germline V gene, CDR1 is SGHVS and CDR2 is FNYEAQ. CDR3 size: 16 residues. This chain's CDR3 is CASSPVAGGSTDTQYF. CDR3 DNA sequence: TGTGCCAGCAGCCCGGTAGCGGGAGGAAGCACAGATACGCAGTATTTT.

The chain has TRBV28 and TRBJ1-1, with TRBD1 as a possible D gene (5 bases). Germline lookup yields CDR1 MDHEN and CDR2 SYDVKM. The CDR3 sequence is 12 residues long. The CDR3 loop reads CGSGLRGTEAFF. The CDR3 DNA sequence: TGTGGGAGCGGTCTTCGGGGGACTGAAGCTTTCTTT. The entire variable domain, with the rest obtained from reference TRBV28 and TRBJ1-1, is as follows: DVKVTQSSRYLVKRTGEKVFLECVQDMDHENMFWYRQDPGLGLRLIYFSYDVKMKEKGDIPEGYSVSREKKERFSLILESASTNQTSMYLCGSGLRGTEAFFGQGTRLTVV.

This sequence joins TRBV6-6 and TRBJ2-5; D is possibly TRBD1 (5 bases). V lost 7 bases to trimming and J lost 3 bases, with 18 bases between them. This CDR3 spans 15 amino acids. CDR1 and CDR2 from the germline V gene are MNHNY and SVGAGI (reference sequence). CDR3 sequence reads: CASKKGAHPKETQYF. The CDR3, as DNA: TGTGCCAGCAAAAAAGGGGCCCACCCGAAAGAGACCCAGTACTTC.

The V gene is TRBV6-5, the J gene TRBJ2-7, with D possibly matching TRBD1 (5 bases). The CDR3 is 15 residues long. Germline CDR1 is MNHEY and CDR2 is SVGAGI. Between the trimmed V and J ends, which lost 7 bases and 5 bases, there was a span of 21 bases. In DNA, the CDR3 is TGTGCCAGCACCCCGGAGTTTGCAGGGTGGAACGAGCAGTACTTC. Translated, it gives CASTPEFAGWNEQYF.

CDR3 amino acids: CASREFTDTQYF. CDR3 nucleotide sequence: TGTGCCAGCAGGGAGTTTACAGATACGCAGTATTTT. This rearrangement joins TRBV2 to TRBJ2-3, with D unclear. Between the trimmed V and J ends, which lost 6 bases and 3 bases, there was a span of 7 bases. The V gene's germline CDR1 is SNHLY and CDR2 FYNNEI. The CDR3 runs 12 residues.

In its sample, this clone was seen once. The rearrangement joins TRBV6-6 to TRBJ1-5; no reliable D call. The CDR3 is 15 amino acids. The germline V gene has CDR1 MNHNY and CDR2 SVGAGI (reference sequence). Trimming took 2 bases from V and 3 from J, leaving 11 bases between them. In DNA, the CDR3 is TGTGCCAGCAGTTACGGTAGAGATCTCAATCAGCCCCAGCATTTT. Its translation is CASSYGRDLNQPQHF.

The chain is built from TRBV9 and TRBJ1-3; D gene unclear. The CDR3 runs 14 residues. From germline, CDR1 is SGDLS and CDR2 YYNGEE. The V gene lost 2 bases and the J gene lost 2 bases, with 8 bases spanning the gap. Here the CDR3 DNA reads TGTGCCAGCAGCGTCCCCGGGACTGGAAACACCATATATTTT. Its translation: CASSVPGTGNTIYF. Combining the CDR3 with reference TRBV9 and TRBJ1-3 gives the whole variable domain DSGVTQTPKHLITATGQRVTLRCSPRSGDLSVYWYQQSLDQGLQFLIQYYNGEERAKGNILERFSAQQFPDLHSELNLSSLELGDSALYFCASSVPGTGNTIYFGEGSWLTVV.